Below are 18 T cell receptor beta chains sequenced from a single sample in a study of PD-1 blockade in classical Hodgkin lymphoma. Each and every patient relapsed after autologous stem cell transplantation, and patients got differing brentuximab vedotin exposure. Clones were sequenced by immunoSEQ multiplex PCR, and TCRdb holds only the in-frame ones, with some missing. The repertoire holds about 15,000 clones, with 86% as singletons. The source material was peripheral blood mononuclear cells (PBMCs), sampled at baseline. These receptors all stem from a human donor with classical Hodgkin lymphoma.

This clone was counted between two and nine times. J is TRBJ2-3 and V is TRBV27, with D possibly being TRBD2 (6 bases). The length of the CDR3 is 14 residues. Germline assignment: CDR1 MNHEY and CDR2 SMNVEV (reference sequence). V gave up 8 bases and J gave up 2 bases, with 14 bases separating them. CDR3 DNA sequence: TGTGCCAGCTGCCCGGGACTCCTCACAGATACGCAGTATTTT. Encoded protein: CASCPGLLTDTQYF.

In this sample, this clone turned up a few times. V gene TRBV30 combines with J gene TRBJ1-1; D ambiguous. The V gene's germline CDR1 is GTSNPN and CDR2 SVGIG (reference sequence). V lost 2 bases and J lost 1, with 8 bases in between. CDR3 length equals 13 residues. The CDR3 sequence: CAWSPVKNTEAFF. CDR3 sequence (DNA): TGTGCCTGGAGTCCAGTAAAGAACACTGAAGCTTTCTTT.

This clone has a handful of counts. The chain carries TRBV29-1 and TRBJ1-2; D is ambiguous. Germline V CDR1 and CDR2: SQVTM, ANQGSEA. CDR3 length: 11 residues. Trimming shortened V by 4 bases and J by 5 bases, and 8 bases separated the two germline ends. The CDR3 loop reads CSVGGNYGYTF. In DNA, the CDR3 is TGCAGCGTTGGAGGTAATTATGGCTACACCTTC.

The chain employs TRBV7-2 and TRBJ1-1, with D unclear. The CDR3 loop spans 15 amino acids. V was trimmed by 5 bases and J by 0 bases, leaving 13 bases between them. Germline V gives CDR1 SGHTA, CDR2 FQGNSA. The CDR3 nucleotides read TGTGCCAGCAGCCCACATCTGGGGATGAACACTGAAGCTTTCTTT. Translated: CASSPHLGMNTEAFF.

J is TRBJ1-5 and V is TRBV7-8, with 8 nucleotides matching TRBD1. The V and J ends lost 5 bases and 9 bases, in that order; junction bases with no gene match: 9. The CDR3 extends over 14 amino acids. Per germline, CDR1 SGHVS and CDR2 FQNEAQ. The CDR3 loop reads CASSAGGLGSPQHF. The CDR3 DNA sequence: TGTGCCAGCAGCGCAGGGGGCTTGGGGTCGCCCCAGCATTTT.

This chain connects TRBV18 to TRBJ2-2; D is possibly TRBD1 or TRBD2 (6 bases each). The V gene's germline CDR1 is KGHSH and CDR2 LQKENI. The CDR3 consists of 16 residues. V was clipped by 0 bases and J by 7 bases, with 15 bases between them. This chain's CDR3 is CASSPPISGAGGELFF. CDR3 DNA: TGTGCCAGCTCACCACCGATATCGGGGGCTGGCGGGGAGCTGTTTTTT.

This chain uses TRBV6-1 with TRBJ2-2; tentatively, D is TRBD1 or TRBD2 (5 bases each). Trimming left V 4 bases short and J 1 base short, with 10 bases between. Germline loops: CDR1 MNHNS, CDR2 SASEGT. This CDR3 spans 15 amino acids. The CDR3 is CASSGPGQNTGELFF. DNA for the CDR3: TGTGCCAGCAGTGGGCCGGGGCAGAACACCGGGGAGCTGTTTTTT.

The chain combines TRBV28 with TRBJ2-1, with 7 nucleotides matching TRBD1. Germline CDR1 reads MDHEN; CDR2 reads SYDVKM. V gave up 6 bases and J gave up 9 bases; unmatched junction bases: 17. This CDR3 comprises 16 residues. CDR3: CASRQPDLGQVGEQFF. DNA of the CDR3: TGTGCCAGCAGGCAACCGGACCTTGGACAGGTTGGTGAGCAGTTCTTC. The full variable domain, in which reference TRBV28 and TRBJ2-1 provide the parts outside the CDR3, is DVKVTQSSRYLVKRTGEKVFLECVQDMDHENMFWYRQDPGLGLRLIYFSYDVKMKEKGDIPEGYSVSREKKERFSLILESASTNQTSMYLCASRQPDLGQVGEQFFGPGTRLTVL.

This clone was recorded a few times. The chain links TRBV5-1 to TRBJ1-1, with 7 bases aligning to TRBD1. This CDR3 spans 13 amino acids. J lost 8 bases, V lost 1 base, and 5 bases had no gene match. CDR1 and CDR2 (germline): SGHRS, YFSETQ. CDR3 residues: CASSLSQGEEAFF. The CDR3 DNA is TGCGCCAGCAGCTTGAGCCAGGGGGAGGAAGCTTTCTTT.

This chain connects TRBV18 to TRBJ2-7; TRBD1 might be the D (6 bases). The ends were cut back, 3 bases at V and 6 bases at J, with 9 bases in the middle. CDR1 and CDR2 (germline): KGHSH, LQKENI. This CDR3 has 12 residues. CDR3 DNA sequence: TGTGCCAGCTCACCCGGACAGCGCGAGCAGTACTTC. Its protein is CASSPGQREQYF.

This clone appeared once. V and J are TRBV19 and TRBJ2-1, with D perhaps TRBD2 (5 bases). The ends were cut back, 3 bases at V and 3 bases at J, with 9 bases in the middle. This CDR3 is 14 amino acids long. Germline CDR1 LNHDA, CDR2 SQIVND (reference sequence). The CDR3 DNA reads TGTGCCAGTAGTATTAGCGTCGGCTACAATGAGCAGTTCTTC. It specifies CASSISVGYNEQFF.

The chain combines TRBV30 with TRBJ1-5; possible D gene TRBD1, 5 bases. Germline loops: CDR1 GTSNPN, CDR2 SVGIG (reference sequence). V was trimmed by 3 bases and J by 7 bases, leaving 13 bases between them. The CDR3 totals 13 residues. The CDR3 nucleotides are TGTGCCTGGAGCACTCAGGGTAAACAGCCCCAGCATTTT. Translated, it gives CAWSTQGKQPQHF.

This clone appeared a single time. V and J are TRBV28 and TRBJ2-1; D remains unclear. This CDR3 region has 15 residues. Germline V gene lookup returns CDR1 MDHEN and CDR2 SYDVKM. Deletions cut 3 bases from V and 0 bases from J, with 9 bases between. CDR3 nucleotides: TGTGCCAGCAGTTTCATAAGGAGCTCCTACAATGAGCAGTTCTTC. It encodes CASSFIRSSYNEQFF.

The chain has TRBV27 and TRBJ2-1, with a possible D match to TRBD1 (5 bases). Deletions cut 6 bases from V and 7 bases from J, with 10 bases between. There are 12 residues in the CDR3. Germline V lookup: CDR1 MNHEY, CDR2 SMNVEV (reference sequence). For the CDR3, the DNA is TGTGCCAGCAGGCGACCAGGGAATGAGCAGTTCTTC. This codes for CASRRPGNEQFF.

This rearrangement joins TRBV6-5 to TRBJ1-2; D gene unclear. The CDR3 spans 14 residues. V was shortened by 5 bases and J by 4 bases, with 14 bases between the two germline ends. CDR1 and CDR2 from the germline V gene are MNHEY and SVGAGI. The CDR3 nucleotides read TGTGCCAGCAGTCGGAAAATAACCGCCTATGGCTACACCTTC. Translated: CASSRKITAYGYTF.

This clone was picked up one time. The chain joins TRBV10-2 to TRBJ1-2, with 9 bases fitting TRBD1. Germline lookup yields CDR1 WSHSY and CDR2 SAAADI. V trimming: 6 bases; J trimming: 2 bases; junction bases outside the gene matches: 4. The CDR3 sequence is 14 residues long. CDR3 in DNA: TGCGCCAGCAGCGACAGGGGGACCAACTATGGCTACACCTTC. This encodes CASSDRGTNYGYTF.

This chain joins TRBV14 and TRBJ2-7, with D tentatively TRBD1 or TRBD2 (5 bases each). The V gene lost 5 bases and the J gene lost 4 bases, with 21 bases spanning the gap. The germline V gene encodes CDR1 SGHDN and CDR2 FVKESK. There are 16 residues in the CDR3. The CDR3 DNA is TGTGCCAGCAGCTCACCGGGACCTCCGGGGCTATACGAGCAGTACTTC. Translation gives CASSSPGPPGLYEQYF.

The genes are TRBV6-1 and TRBJ2-5; D is ambiguous. The V and J ends lost 5 bases and 5 bases respectively, with 12 bases between them. Germline values: CDR1 MNHNS, CDR2 SASEGT. This CDR3 region has 13 residues. The CDR3 is CASSKEPWETQYF. The CDR3 DNA follows: TGTGCCAGCAGTAAAGAACCCTGGGAGACCCAGTACTTC.